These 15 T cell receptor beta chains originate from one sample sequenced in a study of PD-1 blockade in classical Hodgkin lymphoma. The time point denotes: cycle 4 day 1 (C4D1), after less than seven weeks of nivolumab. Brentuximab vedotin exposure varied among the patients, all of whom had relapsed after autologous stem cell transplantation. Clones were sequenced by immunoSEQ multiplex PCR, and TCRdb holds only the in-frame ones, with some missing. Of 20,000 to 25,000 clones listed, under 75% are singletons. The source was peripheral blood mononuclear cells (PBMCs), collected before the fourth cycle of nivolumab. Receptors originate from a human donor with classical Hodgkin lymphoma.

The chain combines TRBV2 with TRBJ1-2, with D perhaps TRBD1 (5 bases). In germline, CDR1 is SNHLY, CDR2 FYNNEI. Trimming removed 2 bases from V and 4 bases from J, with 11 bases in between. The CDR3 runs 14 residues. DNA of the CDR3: TGTGCCAGCAGTGAACAGGGCGTAGGCTATGGCTACACCTTC. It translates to CASSEQGVGYGYTF.

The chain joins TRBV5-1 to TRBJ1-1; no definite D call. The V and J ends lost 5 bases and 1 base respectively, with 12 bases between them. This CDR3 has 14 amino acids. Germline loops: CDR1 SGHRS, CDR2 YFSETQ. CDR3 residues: CASRGGSRNTEAFF. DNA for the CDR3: TGCGCCAGCAGAGGCGGCTCTCGGAACACTGAAGCTTTCTTT.

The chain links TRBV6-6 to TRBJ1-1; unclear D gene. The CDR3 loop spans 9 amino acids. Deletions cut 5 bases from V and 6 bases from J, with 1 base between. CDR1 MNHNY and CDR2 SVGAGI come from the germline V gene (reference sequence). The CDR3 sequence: CASSAEAFF. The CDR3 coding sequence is TGTGCCAGCAGTGCTGAAGCTTTCTTT.

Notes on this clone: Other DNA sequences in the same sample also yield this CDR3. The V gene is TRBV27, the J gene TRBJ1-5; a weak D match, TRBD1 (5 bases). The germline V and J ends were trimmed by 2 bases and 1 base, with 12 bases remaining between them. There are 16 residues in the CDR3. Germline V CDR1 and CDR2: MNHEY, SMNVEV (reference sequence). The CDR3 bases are TGTGCCAGCAGTTTAGTCGGGGGGGTCAGCAATCAGCCCCAGCATTTT. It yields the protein CASSLVGGVSNQPQHF.

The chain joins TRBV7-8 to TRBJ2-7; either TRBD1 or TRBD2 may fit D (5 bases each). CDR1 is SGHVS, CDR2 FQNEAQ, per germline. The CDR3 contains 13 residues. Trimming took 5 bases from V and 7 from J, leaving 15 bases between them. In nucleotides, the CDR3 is TGTGCCAGCAGCCCCACAGGACTCGGGGAGCAGTACTTC. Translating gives CASSPTGLGEQYF.

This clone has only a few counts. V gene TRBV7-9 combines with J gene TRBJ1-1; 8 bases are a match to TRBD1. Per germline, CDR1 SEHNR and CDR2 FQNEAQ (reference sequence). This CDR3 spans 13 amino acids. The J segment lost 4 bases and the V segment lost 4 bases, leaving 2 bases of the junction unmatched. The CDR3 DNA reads TGTGCCAGCAGCTCGCAGGGGGCCACTGAAGCTTTCTTT. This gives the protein CASSSQGATEAFF.

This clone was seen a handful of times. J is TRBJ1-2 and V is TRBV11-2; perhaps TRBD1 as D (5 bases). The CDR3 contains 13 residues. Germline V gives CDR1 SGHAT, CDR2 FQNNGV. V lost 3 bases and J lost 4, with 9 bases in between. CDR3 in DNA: TGTGCCAGCAGCTTCGACAGCCCCTATGGCTACACCTTC. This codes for CASSFDSPYGYTF. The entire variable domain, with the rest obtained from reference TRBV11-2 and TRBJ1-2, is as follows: EAGVAQSPRYKIIEKRQSVAFWCNPISGHATLYWYQQILGQGPKLLIQFQNNGVVDDSQLPKDRFSAERLKGVDSTLKIQPAKLEDSAVYLCASSFDSPYGYTFGSGTRLTVV.

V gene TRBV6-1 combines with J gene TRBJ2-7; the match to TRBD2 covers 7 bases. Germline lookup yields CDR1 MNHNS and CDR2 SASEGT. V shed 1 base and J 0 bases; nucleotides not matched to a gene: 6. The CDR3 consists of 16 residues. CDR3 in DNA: TGTGCCAGCAGTGAAGTAGGCGGGGGTCTCTCCTACGAGCAGTACGTC. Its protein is CASSEVGGGLSYEQYV.

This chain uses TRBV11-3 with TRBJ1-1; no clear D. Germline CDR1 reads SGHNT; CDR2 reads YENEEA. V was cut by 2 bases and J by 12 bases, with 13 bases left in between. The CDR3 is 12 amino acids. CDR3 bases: TGTGCCAGCAGCTTATTCAACGGCGGCCCTTTCTTT. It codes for CASSLFNGGPFF.

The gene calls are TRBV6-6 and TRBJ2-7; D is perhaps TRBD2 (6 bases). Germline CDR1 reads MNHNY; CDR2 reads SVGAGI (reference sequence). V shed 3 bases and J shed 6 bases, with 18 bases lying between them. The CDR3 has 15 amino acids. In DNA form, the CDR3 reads TGTGCCAGCAGTTATTTTCGCAGCGGGTTGGGCGAGCAGTACTTC. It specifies CASSYFRSGLGEQYF.

CDR3 region: CASKVGANDLQFF. The CDR3 DNA sequence: TGCGCCAGCAAAGTGGGGGCGAACGATCTCCAGTTCTTC. The V and J genes are TRBV10-1 and TRBJ2-1, with D maybe TRBD1 (6 bases). Germline assignment: CDR1 WNHNN and CDR2 SYGVQD (reference sequence). Trimming removed 7 bases from V and 13 bases from J, with 20 bases in between. This CDR3 region has 13 residues.

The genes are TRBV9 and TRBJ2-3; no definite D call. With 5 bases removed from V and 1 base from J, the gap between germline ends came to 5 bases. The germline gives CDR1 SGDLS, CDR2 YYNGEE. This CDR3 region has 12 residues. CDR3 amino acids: CASSAGTDTQYF. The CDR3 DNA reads TGTGCCAGCAGTGCGGGCACAGATACGCAGTATTTT.

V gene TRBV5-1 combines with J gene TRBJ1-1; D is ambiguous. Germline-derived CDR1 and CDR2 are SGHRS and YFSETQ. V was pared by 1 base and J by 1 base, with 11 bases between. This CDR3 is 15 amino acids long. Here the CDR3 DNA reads TGCGCCAGCAGCTTGTTGGCAGGAGCGAACACTGAAGCTTTCTTT. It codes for CASSLLAGANTEAFF.

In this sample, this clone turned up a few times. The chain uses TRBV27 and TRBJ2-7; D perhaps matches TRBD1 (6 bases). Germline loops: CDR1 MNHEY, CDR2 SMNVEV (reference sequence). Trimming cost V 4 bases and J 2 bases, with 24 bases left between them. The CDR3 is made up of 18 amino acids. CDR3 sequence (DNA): TGTGCCAGCAGTTCCTCCATCGGGACACGAACCCACCCCTACGAGCAGTACTTC. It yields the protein CASSSSIGTRTHPYEQYF.

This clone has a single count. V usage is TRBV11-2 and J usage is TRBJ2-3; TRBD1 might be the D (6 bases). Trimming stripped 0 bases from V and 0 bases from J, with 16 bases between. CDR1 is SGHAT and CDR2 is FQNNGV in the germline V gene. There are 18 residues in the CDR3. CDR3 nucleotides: TGTGCCAGCAGCTTAGATTATAGGCAGGGGATTAGCACAGATACGCAGTATTTT. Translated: CASSLDYRQGISTDTQYF.